This entry lists 30 T cell receptor beta chains sequenced from one sample in a study of lymphopenia after photon versus proton radiotherapy. Here immunoSEQ multiplex PCR was the method, and the copy in TCRdb shows in-frame clones only, minus some. The table shows 55,000 to 75,000 clones, with roughly 90% occurring only once. The material was peripheral blood, obtained from a patient treated with photon-based radiotherapy. These receptors came from a woman between 70 and 85 years old with pancreatic cancer.

The chain links TRBV7-9 to TRBJ2-7; no clear D gene. V lost 8 bases and J lost 0, with 8 bases in between. CDR3 length equals 12 residues. CDR1 and CDR2 (germline): SEHNR, FQNEAQ (reference sequence). Here the CDR3 DNA reads TGTGCCAGCGGACGGTCCTCCTACGAGCAGTACTTC. Its translation: CASGRSSYEQYF. The full variable domain, rest sourced from reference TRBV7-9 and TRBJ2-7, is DTGVSQNPRHKITKRGQNVTFRCDPISEHNRLYWYRQTLGQGPEFLTYFQNEAQLEKSRLLSDRFSAERPKGSFSTLEIQRTEQGDSAMYLCASGRSSYEQYFGPGTRLTVT.

This rearrangement joins TRBV6-5 to TRBJ1-5; no firm D call. The germline V gene encodes CDR1 MNHEY and CDR2 SVGAGI. This CDR3 contains 15 residues. V was cut by 0 bases and J by 6 bases, with 12 bases left in between. This chain's CDR3 is CASSYSRLPGQPQHF. The CDR3 nucleotides are TGTGCCAGCAGTTACTCGAGACTCCCAGGTCAGCCCCAGCATTTT.

The gene calls are TRBV9 and TRBJ2-7, with D tentatively TRBD2 (6 bases). Germline V lookup: CDR1 SGDLS, CDR2 YYNGEE. This CDR3 is built from 12 residues. Trimming pared 0 bases from V and 7 bases from J, leaving 8 bases between. Written as DNA, the CDR3 is TGTGCCAGCAGCGTAGTTGGAGGGGAGCAGTACTTC. Translation gives CASSVVGGEQYF.

This sequence joins TRBV7-6 and TRBJ2-7; D may correspond to TRBD1 or TRBD2 (6 bases each). Trimming took off 1 base at V and 2 bases at J, with 12 bases between the two ends. Looked up from germline, CDR1 is SGHVS and CDR2 is FNYEAQ. This CDR3 region has 15 residues. CDR3 sequence reads: CASSLDRGPAYEQYF. In DNA, the CDR3 is TGTGCCAGCAGCTTAGACCGGGGGCCTGCCTACGAGCAGTACTTC. The full variable domain, with the rest looked up from reference TRBV7-6 and TRBJ2-7, is GAGVSQSPRYKVTKRGQDVALRCDPISGHVSLYWYRQALGQGPEFLTYFNYEAQQDKSGLPNDRFSAERPEGSISTLTIQRTEQRDSAMYRCASSLDRGPAYEQYFGPGTRLTVT.

The chain couples TRBV6-6 to TRBJ2-5, with 7 bases lining up with TRBD1. CDR1 is MNHNY, CDR2 SVGAGI, per germline (reference sequence). The CDR3 spans 15 residues. The V segment lost 2 bases and the J segment 2 bases; nucleotides outside the gene matches: 5. CDR3 region: CASSYKGTEQETQYF. As DNA, the CDR3 is TGTGCCAGCAGTTACAAAGGGACAGAGCAAGAGACCCAGTACTTC.

V is TRBV4-1 and J is TRBJ1-2; TRBD1 matches 7 bases. CDR3 size: 18 residues. V shed 3 bases and J 4 bases; nucleotides not matched to a gene: 17. Germline lookup yields CDR1 MGHRA and CDR2 YSYEKL. CDR3 sequence reads: CASSQTITRGQSPYGYTF. Here the CDR3 DNA reads TGCGCCAGCAGCCAGACCATAACCAGGGGACAGTCCCCCTATGGCTACACCTTC.

The genes are TRBV6-6 and TRBJ2-4; D may be TRBD1 (5 bases). The germline CDR1 and CDR2 sequences are MNHNY and SVGAGI (reference sequence). Between the trimmed V and J ends, which lost 4 bases and 2 bases, there was a span of 9 bases. The CDR3 spans 14 residues. CDR3 region: CASSSRVSKNIQYF. Here the CDR3 DNA reads TGTGCCAGCAGTTCCAGGGTATCCAAAAACATTCAGTACTTC.

This chain links TRBV2 with TRBJ2-5; 7 bases are shared with TRBD1. Germline CDR1 reads SNHLY; CDR2 reads FYNNEI. J was trimmed by 6 bases and V by 8 bases; bases with no gene match: 6. The CDR3 totals 12 residues. CDR3 residues: CASGGQRQTQYF. The CDR3 DNA is TGTGCCAGCGGGGGACAGCGACAGACCCAGTACTTC.

The CDR3 protein is CASSHQDIEVGRSLETQYF. CDR3 DNA sequence: TGCGCCAGCAGCCACCAAGATATCGAAGTTGGTCGTAGTTTGGAGACCCAGTACTTC. The rearrangement joins TRBV4-1 to TRBJ2-5; D gene ambiguous. This CDR3 spans 19 amino acids. V lost 3 bases to trimming and J lost 5 bases, with 28 bases between them. Germline CDR1 MGHRA, CDR2 YSYEKL.

V usage is TRBV4-2 and J usage is TRBJ2-1, with 11 bases identical to TRBD2. After removal of 0 bases from V and 3 bases from J, the junction contained 13 bases not matched to a gene. The CDR3 length is 20 residues. Germline V gives CDR1 LGHNA, CDR2 YNFKEQ. The CDR3 loop reads CASSQDRGSGRATYYNEQFF. The DNA for the CDR3 is TGTGCCAGCAGCCAAGATCGTGGTAGCGGGAGGGCCACTTACTACAATGAGCAGTTCTTC.

The rearrangement uses TRBV25-1 and TRBJ2-1; D uncertain. The CDR3 is 12 amino acids. Per germline, CDR1 MGHDK and CDR2 SYGVNS. V gave up 4 bases and J gave up 4 bases, with 5 bases separating them. The CDR3 loop reads CASSGVYNEQFF. Here the CDR3 DNA reads TGTGCCAGCAGTGGGGTTTACAATGAGCAGTTCTTC.

The chain carries TRBV7-8 and TRBJ2-5; D is perhaps TRBD1 (6 bases). This CDR3 comprises 15 residues. Germline V CDR1 and CDR2: SGHVS, FQNEAQ. Trimming removed 0 bases from V and 4 bases from J, with 12 bases in between. CDR3 coding DNA: TGTGCCAGCAGCTTAGCCCAATTACAGGGAGAGACCCAGTACTTC. It specifies CASSLAQLQGETQYF.

The V and J genes are TRBV19 and TRBJ2-7, with D maybe TRBD1 (5 bases). This CDR3 contains 13 residues. V gave up 6 bases and J gave up 2 bases, with 11 bases separating them. Per germline, CDR1 LNHDA and CDR2 SQIVND (reference sequence). Written as DNA, the CDR3 is TGTGCCAGTAGCTTTCAGGGTCCCTACGAGCAGTACTTC. Translating it yields CASSFQGPYEQYF.

This chain joins TRBV5-5 and TRBJ1-2; 7 nucleotides agree with TRBD1. This CDR3 contains 16 residues. The V segment lost 5 bases and the J segment 8 bases; nucleotides outside the gene matches: 18. Germline V gene sequence: CDR1 SGHKS, CDR2 YYEKEE (reference sequence). CDR3 in DNA: TGTGCCAGCAGTCCGACAGGGAGCCTGGCAGTCGGCGGCTACACCTTC. It yields the protein CASSPTGSLAVGGYTF.

The chain carries TRBV4-2 and TRBJ2-5; D gene unclear. The CDR3 sequence is 14 residues long. The ends were cut back, 0 bases at V and 5 bases at J, with 10 bases in the middle. Per germline, CDR1 LGHNA and CDR2 YNFKEQ. DNA for the CDR3: TGTGCCAGCAGCCAAGATCCCTCGAGGGAGACCCAGTACTTC. Its protein product is CASSQDPSRETQYF.

V gene TRBV2 combines with J gene TRBJ2-5, with 10 bases fitting TRBD2. The CDR3 is 17 residues long. V trimming: 5 bases; J trimming: 4 bases; junction bases outside the gene matches: 13. Germline V lookup: CDR1 SNHLY, CDR2 FYNNEI. The CDR3 DNA reads as TGTGCCAGCAGTCCGGGACTAGCGAGCAGGCGGTCAGAGACCCAGTACTTC. Translation: CASSPGLASRRSETQYF.

In nucleotides, the CDR3 is TGTGCCTGGAGAAAGGGTATGAACACTGAAGCTTTCTTT. Protein: CAWRKGMNTEAFF. The chain uses TRBV30 and TRBJ1-1, with D unresolved. This CDR3 is 13 amino acids long. Trimming removed 3 bases at V and 0 bases at J, with 8 bases between. CDR1 is GTSNPN, CDR2 SVGIG, per germline (reference sequence). Based on the CDR3 plus reference TRBV30 and TRBJ1-1, the full variable domain is SQTIHQWPATLVQPVGSPLSLECTVEGTSNPNLYWYRQAAGRGLQLLFYSVGIGQISSEVPQNLSASRPQDRQFILSSKKLLLSDSGFYLCAWRKGMNTEAFFGQGTRLTVV.

The genes are TRBV18 and TRBJ2-5, with no clear D. The CDR3 is 13 residues long. V dropped 6 bases and J dropped 7 bases, with 15 bases sitting between them. In germline, CDR1 is KGHSH, CDR2 LQKENI. CDR3 region: CASSRTDSGTQYF. The CDR3 DNA reads as TGTGCCAGCTCGCGAACAGACTCGGGGACCCAGTACTTC.

This sequence joins TRBV11-2 and TRBJ2-3; 9 bases are a match to TRBD2. CDR1 and CDR2 (germline): SGHAT, FQNNGV. Trimming at V came to 1 base and at J to 4 bases, leaving 12 bases not matched to a gene. CDR3 length: 18 amino acids. The CDR3 nucleotides are TGTGCCAGCAGCTTAGGGAGGCTAGCGGGAAGACGGGCAGATACGCAGTATTTT. This codes for CASSLGRLAGRRADTQYF.

V gene TRBV4-1 combines with J gene TRBJ1-5; the D is unclear. CDR3 length equals 14 residues. The germline V and J ends were trimmed by 1 base and 3 bases, with 7 bases remaining between them. Germline V CDR1 and CDR2: MGHRA, YSYEKL. The CDR3 reads CASSQASANQPQHF. CDR3 DNA sequence: TGCGCCAGCAGCCAAGCCAGTGCCAATCAGCCCCAGCATTTT.

This rearrangement joins TRBV5-1 to TRBJ1-1; D remains ambiguous. With 4 bases removed from V and 0 bases from J, the gap between germline ends came to 13 bases. Germline V gene sequence: CDR1 SGHRS, CDR2 YFSETQ. The CDR3 consists of 15 residues. The CDR3 coding sequence is TGCGCCAGCAGCCAGTCCGGAGTACTGAACACTGAAGCTTTCTTT. It is translated as CASSQSGVLNTEAFF.

This clone was seen a single time. The V gene is TRBV11-2, the J gene TRBJ2-2, with D perhaps matching TRBD2 (5 bases). V shed 1 base and J shed 3 bases, with 9 bases lying between them. Germline CDR1 is SGHAT and CDR2 is FQNNGV. CDR3 length: 15 amino acids. The CDR3 loop is CASSLGGVDTGELFF. In nucleotides, the CDR3 is TGTGCCAGCAGCTTAGGGGGAGTAGACACCGGGGAGCTGTTTTTT.

The genes are TRBV15 and TRBJ2-1; D ambiguous. V shed 0 bases and J shed 3 bases, with 6 bases lying between them. Looked up from germline, CDR1 is LNHNV and CDR2 is YYDKDF (reference sequence). CDR3 length: 14 amino acids. The CDR3 loop is CATSRESRYNEQFF. CDR3 sequence (DNA): TGTGCCACCAGCAGAGAGAGTCGCTACAATGAGCAGTTCTTC.

The V and J genes are TRBV6-1 and TRBJ2-7, with D possibly TRBD1 on 8 matching bases. Trimming stripped 1 base from V and 3 bases from J, with 13 bases between. The CDR3 extends over 15 amino acids. Germline CDR1 reads MNHNS; CDR2 reads SASEGT. CDR3 amino acids: CASSEGGGQVYEQYF. DNA of the CDR3: TGTGCCAGCAGTGAAGGGGGGGGACAGGTCTACGAGCAGTACTTC.

The rearrangement links TRBV29-1 to TRBJ2-3, with TRBD1 matching over 11 bases. Germline V gives CDR1 SQVTM, CDR2 ANQGSEA. The CDR3 is 15 residues long. V shed 4 bases, J shed 4 bases, and the junction held 7 bases outside the gene matches. The CDR3 sequence: CSVALGQGGADTQYF. Written as DNA, the CDR3 is TGCAGCGTTGCGCTGGGACAGGGGGGCGCAGATACGCAGTATTTT.

The CDR3 nucleotides are TGTGCCTGGAGTCCAAAGACAGAGCCATCCGGAAAACTGTTTTTT. As protein: CAWSPKTEPSGKLFF. This rearrangement joins TRBV30 to TRBJ1-4; possibly TRBD1 for D (5 bases). The CDR3 extends over 15 amino acids. Per germline, CDR1 GTSNPN and CDR2 SVGIG (reference sequence). Trimming stripped 2 bases from V and 10 bases from J, with 20 bases between.

The chain links TRBV4-3 to TRBJ2-3, with 12 bases identical to TRBD2. The CDR3 totals 17 residues. Germline-derived CDR1 and CDR2 are LGHNA and YSLEER. The V segment lost 0 bases and the J segment 6 bases; nucleotides outside the gene matches: 7. Written as DNA, the CDR3 is TGCGCCAGCAGCCAAGAGTTGGGGACTAGCGGGTATGATACGCAGTATTTT. The encoded protein is CASSQELGTSGYDTQYF.

J is TRBJ1-1 and V is TRBV11-1; perhaps TRBD1 as D (6 bases). V shed 5 bases and J shed 1 base, with 20 bases lying between them. The CDR3 length is 17 residues. The germline V gene has CDR1 SGHAT and CDR2 FQDESV (reference sequence). CDR3: CASSAGLGAGSNTEAFF. In nucleotides, the CDR3 is TGTGCCAGCAGCGCAGGACTGGGGGCTGGGTCGAACACTGAAGCTTTCTTT.

A word on this clone: Distinct nucleotide sequences in the sample also encode this CDR3. The chain joins TRBV4-2 to TRBJ1-1; D not resolved. V lost 4 bases to trimming and J lost 3 bases, with 3 bases between them. The CDR3 length is 11 residues. Looked up from germline, CDR1 is LGHNA and CDR2 is YNFKEQ. The CDR3 protein is CASSPDTEAFF. The CDR3 coding sequence is TGTGCCAGCAGCCCGGACACTGAAGCTTTCTTT.

The gene calls are TRBV7-2 and TRBJ1-5, with 10 bases lining up with TRBD1. The trim removed 3 bases at V and 6 bases at J, leaving 2 bases unmatched. CDR1 and CDR2 (germline): SGHTA, FQGNSA. The CDR3 is 14 residues long. CDR3 in amino acids: CASSFDRGLQPQHF. In DNA form, the CDR3 reads TGTGCCAGCAGCTTCGACAGGGGGCTTCAGCCCCAGCATTTT.